This T cell receptor (beta chain) was sequenced in a study of response to subunit inactivated influenza vaccine. TCRdb ran MiXCR on the RT-PCR reads and lists one entry per CDR3 protein. The sample lists around 760,000 distinct CDR3 sequences; about 15% were seen once. Germline V gives CDR1 SEHNR, CDR2 FQNEAQ (reference sequence). Trimming took 4 bases from V and 6 from J; bases not matched to a gene: 7. This CDR3 is built from 15 residues. This clonotype was counted many times. The source of this sequence is a middle-aged man who received an inactivated influenza vaccine. The sample consisted of PBMCs from blood, taken 14 days before vaccination. This chain joins TRBV7-9 and TRBJ1-4, with 8 bases that match TRBD1. This CDR3 reads CASSWGQVKDEKLFF. The CDR3 DNA reads TGTGCCAGCAGCTGGGGACAGGTTAAGGATGAAAAACTGTTTTTT.